This TCR beta chain was captured in a study of regulatory T cells in long-lasting Graves disease. Broader study findings: The work looked only at peripheral blood and did not look at thyroid tissue.

Germline-derived CDR1 and CDR2 are MNHNS and SASEGT. The length of the CDR3 is 15 residues. Worth noting for this clonotype: Its antigen is not identified. With a much larger clone just one base away, this may be a read error.

HTBI primers from iRepertoire and Arm-PCR of CDR3 regions yielded the TCR beta libraries. Each CDR3 protein gets one entry after TCRdb re-called the multiplex PCR reads with MiXCR. The sample carries some 420,000 distinct CDR3 sequences, 22% recorded once. Time point specified: persistent/refractory GD, antithyroid drugs over 5 years with positive TRAb. PBMC RNA was the source of the TCR library. Patients were from an endocrinology department in Xi'an, China. This chain uses TRBV6-1 with TRBJ2-2, with D possibly matching TRBD1 (6 bases). The TCR was taken from a female donor with Graves disease. The material was peripheral blood mononuclear cells (PBMCs), obtained when the disease was refractory, from a patient treated with antithyroid drugs. CDR3 sequence (DNA): TGTGCCAGCATTGAACAGGGACATAGCACCGGGGAGCTGTTTTTT. Residues: CASIEQGHSTGELFF.